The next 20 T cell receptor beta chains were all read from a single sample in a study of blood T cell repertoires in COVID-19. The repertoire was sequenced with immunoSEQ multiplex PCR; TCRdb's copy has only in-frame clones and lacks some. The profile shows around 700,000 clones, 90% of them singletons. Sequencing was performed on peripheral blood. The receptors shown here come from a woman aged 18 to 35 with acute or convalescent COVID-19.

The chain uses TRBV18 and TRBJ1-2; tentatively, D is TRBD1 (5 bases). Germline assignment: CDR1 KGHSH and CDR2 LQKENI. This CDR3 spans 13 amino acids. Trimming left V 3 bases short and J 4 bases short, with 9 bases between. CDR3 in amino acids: CASSPTVSYGYTF. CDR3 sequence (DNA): TGTGCCAGCTCACCGACAGTTTCCTATGGCTACACCTTC.

CDR3 sequence (DNA): TGTGCTAGTGGTCAATACGAGGGCTACACCTTC. The encoded protein is CASGQYEGYTF. The chain combines TRBV12-5 with TRBJ1-2, with D hard to call. CDR1 is LGHNT and CDR2 is FRNRAP in the germline V gene. Trimming left V 5 bases short and J 8 bases short, with 9 bases between. The CDR3 spans 11 residues.

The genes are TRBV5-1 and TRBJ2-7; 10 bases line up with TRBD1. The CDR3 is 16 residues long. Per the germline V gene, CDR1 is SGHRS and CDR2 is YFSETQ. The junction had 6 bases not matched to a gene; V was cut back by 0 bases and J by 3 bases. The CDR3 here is CASSLGRDRGIYEQYF. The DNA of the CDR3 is TGCGCCAGCAGCTTGGGACGGGACAGGGGAATCTACGAGCAGTACTTC. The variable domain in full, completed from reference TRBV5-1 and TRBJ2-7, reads KAGVTQTPRYLIKTRGQQVTLSCSPISGHRSVSWYQQTPGQGLQFLFEYFSETQRNKGNFPGRFSGRQFSNSRSEMNVSTLELGDSALYLCASSLGRDRGIYEQYFGPGTRLTVT.

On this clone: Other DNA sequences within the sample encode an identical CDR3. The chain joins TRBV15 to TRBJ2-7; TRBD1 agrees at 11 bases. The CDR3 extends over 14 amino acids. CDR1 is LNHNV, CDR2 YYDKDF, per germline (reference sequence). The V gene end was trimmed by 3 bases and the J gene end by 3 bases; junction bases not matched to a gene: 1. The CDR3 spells CATSRDRGHYEQYF. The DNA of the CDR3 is TGTGCCACCAGCAGGGACAGGGGGCACTACGAGCAGTACTTC.

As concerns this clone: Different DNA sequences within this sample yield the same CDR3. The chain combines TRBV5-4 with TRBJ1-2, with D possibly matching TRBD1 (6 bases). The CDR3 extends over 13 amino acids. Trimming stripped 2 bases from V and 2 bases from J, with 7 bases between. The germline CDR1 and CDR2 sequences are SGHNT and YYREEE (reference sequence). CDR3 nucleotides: TGTGCCAGCAGCTTTGACAGGAACTATGGCTACACCTTC. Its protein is CASSFDRNYGYTF.

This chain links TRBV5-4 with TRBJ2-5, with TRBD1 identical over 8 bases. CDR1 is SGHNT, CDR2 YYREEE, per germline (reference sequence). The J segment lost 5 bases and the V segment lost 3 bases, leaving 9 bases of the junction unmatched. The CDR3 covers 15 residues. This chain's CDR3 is CASSSQGAPGETQYF. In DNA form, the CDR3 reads TGTGCCAGCAGCTCGCAGGGGGCCCCTGGGGAGACCCAGTACTTC.

The CDR3 is CASSSGQTYPYEQYF. The CDR3 region has the DNA TGTGCCAGCAGCTCTGGACAGACCTATCCCTACGAGCAGTACTTC. The J gene is TRBJ2-7, the V gene TRBV5-8, with D possibly matching TRBD1 (6 bases). Germline V gene data show CDR1 as SGHTS and CDR2 as YDEGEE. Trimming removed 3 bases at V and 2 bases at J, with 15 bases between. The length of the CDR3 is 15 residues.

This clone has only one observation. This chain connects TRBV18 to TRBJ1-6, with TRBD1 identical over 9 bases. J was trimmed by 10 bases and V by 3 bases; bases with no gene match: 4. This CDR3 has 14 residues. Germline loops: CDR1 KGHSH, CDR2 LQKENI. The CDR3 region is CASSPGQGYSPLHF. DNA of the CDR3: TGTGCCAGCTCACCTGGACAGGGGTACTCACCCCTCCACTTT.

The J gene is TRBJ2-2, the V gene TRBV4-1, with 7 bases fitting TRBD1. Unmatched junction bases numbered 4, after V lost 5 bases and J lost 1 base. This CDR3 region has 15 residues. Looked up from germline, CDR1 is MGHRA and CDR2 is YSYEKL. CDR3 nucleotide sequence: TGCGCCAGCAGCAGTTACAGGGGGAACACCGGGGAGCTGTTTTTT. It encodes CASSSYRGNTGELFF.

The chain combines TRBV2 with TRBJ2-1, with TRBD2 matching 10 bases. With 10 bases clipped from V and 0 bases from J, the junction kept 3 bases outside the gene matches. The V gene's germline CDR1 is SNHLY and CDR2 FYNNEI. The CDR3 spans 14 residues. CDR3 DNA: TGTGCCACCCTAGCGGGGGTCTCCTACAATGAGCAGTTCTTC. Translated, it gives CATLAGVSYNEQFF.

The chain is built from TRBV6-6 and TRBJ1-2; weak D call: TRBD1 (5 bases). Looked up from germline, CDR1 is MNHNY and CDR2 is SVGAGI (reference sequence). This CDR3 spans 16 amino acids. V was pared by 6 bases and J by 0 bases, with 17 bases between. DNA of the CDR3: TGTGCCAGCAGCCCTTGGGTGACAGACCCTAACTATGGCTACACCTTC. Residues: CASSPWVTDPNYGYTF.

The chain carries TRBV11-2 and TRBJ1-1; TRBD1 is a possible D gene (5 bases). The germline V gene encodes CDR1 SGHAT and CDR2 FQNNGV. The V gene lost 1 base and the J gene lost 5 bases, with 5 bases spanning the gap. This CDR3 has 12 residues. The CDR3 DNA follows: TGTGCCAGCAGCTTAGCAGGGACTGAAGCTTTCTTT. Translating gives CASSLAGTEAFF.

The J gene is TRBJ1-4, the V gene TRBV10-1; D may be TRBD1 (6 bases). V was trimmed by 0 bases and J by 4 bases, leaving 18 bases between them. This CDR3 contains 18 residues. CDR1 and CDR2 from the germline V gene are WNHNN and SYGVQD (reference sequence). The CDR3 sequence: CASSESKDSESDNEKLFF. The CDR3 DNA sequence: TGCGCCAGCAGTGAGTCCAAGGACAGCGAATCGGATAATGAAAAACTGTTTTTT.

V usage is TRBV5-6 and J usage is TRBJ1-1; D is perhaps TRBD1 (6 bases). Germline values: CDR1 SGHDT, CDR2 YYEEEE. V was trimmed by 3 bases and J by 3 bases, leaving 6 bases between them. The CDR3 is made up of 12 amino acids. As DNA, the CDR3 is TGTGCCAGCAGCTACAGGGACACTGAAGCTTTCTTT. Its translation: CASSYRDTEAFF.

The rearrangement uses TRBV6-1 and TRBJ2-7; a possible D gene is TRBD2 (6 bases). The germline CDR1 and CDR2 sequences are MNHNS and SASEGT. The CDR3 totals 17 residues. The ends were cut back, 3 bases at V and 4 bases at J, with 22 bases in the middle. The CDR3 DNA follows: TGTGCCAGCAGTGATAGTTTTGGGGACCGGGGGTTTTACGAGCAGTACTTC. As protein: CASSDSFGDRGFYEQYF.

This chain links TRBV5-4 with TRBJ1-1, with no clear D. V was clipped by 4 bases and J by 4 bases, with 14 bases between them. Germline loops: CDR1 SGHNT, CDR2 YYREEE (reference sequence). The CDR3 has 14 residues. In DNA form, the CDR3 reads TGTGCCAGCAGCACACCTAATCAGGCCACTGAAGCTTTCTTT. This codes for CASSTPNQATEAFF.

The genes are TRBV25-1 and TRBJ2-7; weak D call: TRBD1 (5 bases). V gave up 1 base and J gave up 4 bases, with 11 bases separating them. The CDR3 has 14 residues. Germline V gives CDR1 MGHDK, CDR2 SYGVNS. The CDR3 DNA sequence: TGTGCCAGCAGTGAATGGGAACGGACATACGAGCAGTACTTC. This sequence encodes CASSEWERTYEQYF.

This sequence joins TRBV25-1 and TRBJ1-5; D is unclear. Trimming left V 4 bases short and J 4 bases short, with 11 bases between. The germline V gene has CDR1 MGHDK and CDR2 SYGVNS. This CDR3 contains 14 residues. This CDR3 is CASSGLTGNQPQHF. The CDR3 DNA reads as TGTGCCAGCAGTGGGCTAACGGGAAATCAGCCCCAGCATTTT.

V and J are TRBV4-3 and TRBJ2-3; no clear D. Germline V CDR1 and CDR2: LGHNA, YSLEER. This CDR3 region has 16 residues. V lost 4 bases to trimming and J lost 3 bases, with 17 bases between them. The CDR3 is CASSLSLPGLTDTQYF. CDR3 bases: TGCGCCAGCAGCCTCAGTTTGCCGGGTTTAACAGATACGCAGTATTTT.

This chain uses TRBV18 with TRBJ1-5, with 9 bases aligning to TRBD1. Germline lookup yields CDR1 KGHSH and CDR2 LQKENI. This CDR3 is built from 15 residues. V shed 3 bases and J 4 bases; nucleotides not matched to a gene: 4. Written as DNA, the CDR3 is TGTGCCAGCTCACCTGGGACAGGGCTTAATCAGCCCCAGCATTTT. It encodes CASSPGTGLNQPQHF.